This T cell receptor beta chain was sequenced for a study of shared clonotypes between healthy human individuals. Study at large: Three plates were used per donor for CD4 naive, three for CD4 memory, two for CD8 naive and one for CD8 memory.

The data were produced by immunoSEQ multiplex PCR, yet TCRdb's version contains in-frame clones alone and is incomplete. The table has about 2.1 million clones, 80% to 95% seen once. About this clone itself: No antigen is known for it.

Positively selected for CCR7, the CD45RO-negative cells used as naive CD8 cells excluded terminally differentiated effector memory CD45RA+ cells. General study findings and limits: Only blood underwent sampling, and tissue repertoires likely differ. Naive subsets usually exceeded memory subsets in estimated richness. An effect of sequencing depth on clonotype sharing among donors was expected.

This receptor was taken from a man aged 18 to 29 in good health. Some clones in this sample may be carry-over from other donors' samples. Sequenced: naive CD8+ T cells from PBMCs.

This CDR3 reads CASSELDRGLDTQYF. For the CDR3, the DNA is TGTGCCAGCAGCGAATTGGACAGGGGGTTAGATACGCAGTATTTT. This rearrangement joins TRBV5-6 to TRBJ2-3; 10 bases are shared with TRBD1. CDR1 SGHDT and CDR2 YYEEEE come from the germline V gene. The CDR3 has 15 residues. Trimming removed 4 bases from V and 5 bases from J; junction bases left unmatched: 7.